These 8 T cell receptor beta chains originate from one sample sequenced in a study of blood T cell repertoires in COVID-19. The assay was immunoSEQ multiplex PCR, and TCRdb's table has in-frame clones only and misses some. The sample has 140,000 to 150,000 clones; around 91% are singletons. Input material: peripheral blood. These receptors came from a man aged 18 to 30 with COVID-19, enrolled during active disease.

The chain's CDR3 is CASSLGESSYNEQFF. The CDR3 DNA reads as TGCGCCAGCAGCTTGGGCGAAAGCTCCTACAATGAGCAGTTCTTC. The chain is built from TRBV5-1 and TRBJ2-1, with D uncertain. CDR1 is SGHRS and CDR2 is YFSETQ in the germline V gene. Deletions cut 0 bases from V and 0 bases from J, with 7 bases between. The CDR3 extends over 15 amino acids.

The V and J genes are TRBV4-1 and TRBJ1-3; D unresolved. With 4 bases removed from V and 0 bases from J, the gap between germline ends came to 10 bases. This CDR3 is built from 15 residues. The germline gives CDR1 MGHRA, CDR2 YSYEKL. The DNA for the CDR3 is TGCGCCAGCAGCCCTGGGCAGTCCTCTGGAAACACCATATATTTT. Amino acid sequence: CASSPGQSSGNTIYF.

The chain is built from TRBV4-3 and TRBJ2-7; 8 bases fit TRBD1. Per the germline V gene, CDR1 is LGHNA and CDR2 is YSLEER. Losses at the gene ends were 0 bases for V and 1 base for J; bases not matched to a gene: 5. This CDR3 has 16 residues. Here the CDR3 DNA reads TGCGCCAGCAGCCAAGAGTACAGGGGGGTTTCCTACGAGCAGTACTTC. Protein sequence: CASSQEYRGVSYEQYF.

The chain joins TRBV15 to TRBJ2-5, with a weak D call TRBD1 (5 bases). CDR1 and CDR2 (germline): LNHNV, YYDKDF (reference sequence). V was clipped by 2 bases and J by 2 bases, with 12 bases between them. CDR3 size: 15 residues. The CDR3 nucleotides read TGTGCCACCAGCAGATTGAGTCAGGGTCAAGAGACCCAGTACTTC. Protein sequence: CATSRLSQGQETQYF.

The genes are TRBV29-1 and TRBJ2-1; 11 bases are a match to TRBD2. V shed 7 bases, J shed 5 bases, and the junction held 4 bases outside the gene matches. Germline CDR1 reads SQVTM; CDR2 reads ANQGSEA. The CDR3 has 13 residues. The CDR3 DNA reads TGCAGCGCAGGGACTAGCGGAAACAATGAGCAGTTCTTC. It encodes CSAGTSGNNEQFF.

This chain's CDR3 is CASSGRDRKLFF. The CDR3 coding sequence is TGTGCCAGCAGTGGGCGGGACAGAAAACTGTTTTTT. This rearrangement joins TRBV2 to TRBJ1-4, with TRBD1 matching 7 bases. The germline CDR1 and CDR2 sequences are SNHLY and FYNNEI. The CDR3 is 12 amino acids. J lost 10 bases, V lost 4 bases, and 3 bases had no gene match.

This chain joins TRBV27 and TRBJ2-7, with 9 bases lining up with TRBD2. Trimming took 2 bases from V and 1 from J; bases not matched to a gene: 6. This CDR3 region has 16 residues. Germline CDR1 MNHEY, CDR2 SMNVEV (reference sequence). The CDR3 spells CASSLVGTSLSYEQYF. CDR3 coding DNA: TGTGCCAGCAGTTTAGTTGGGACTAGCCTATCCTACGAGCAGTACTTC.

The V call is TRBV5-1, the J call TRBJ2-7; TRBD1 matches 8 bases. The CDR3 totals 12 residues. The ends lost 3 bases at V and 7 bases at J; junction bases unmatched: 3. CDR1 and CDR2 (germline): SGHRS, YFSETQ. The CDR3 bases are TGCGCCAGCAGCTATGGACAGGGAGAGCAGTACTTC. This codes for CASSYGQGEQYF.